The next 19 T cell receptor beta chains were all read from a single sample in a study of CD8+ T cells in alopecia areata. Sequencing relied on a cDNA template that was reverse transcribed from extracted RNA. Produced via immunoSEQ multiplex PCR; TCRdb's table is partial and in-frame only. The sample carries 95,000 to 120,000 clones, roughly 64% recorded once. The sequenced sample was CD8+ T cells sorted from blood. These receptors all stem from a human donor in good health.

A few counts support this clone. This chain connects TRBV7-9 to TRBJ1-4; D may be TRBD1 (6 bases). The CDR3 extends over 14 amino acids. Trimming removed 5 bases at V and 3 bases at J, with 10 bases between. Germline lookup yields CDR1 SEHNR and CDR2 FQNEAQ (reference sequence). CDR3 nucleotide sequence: TGTGCCAGCAGCAATGGACAGTCTAATGAAAAACTGTTTTTT. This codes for CASSNGQSNEKLFF.

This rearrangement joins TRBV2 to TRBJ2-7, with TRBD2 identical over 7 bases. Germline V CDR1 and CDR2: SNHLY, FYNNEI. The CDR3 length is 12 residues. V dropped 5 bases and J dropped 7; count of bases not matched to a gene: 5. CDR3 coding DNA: TGTGCCAGCAGTCCCGGGGGGAGGGAGCAGTACTTC. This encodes CASSPGGREQYF.

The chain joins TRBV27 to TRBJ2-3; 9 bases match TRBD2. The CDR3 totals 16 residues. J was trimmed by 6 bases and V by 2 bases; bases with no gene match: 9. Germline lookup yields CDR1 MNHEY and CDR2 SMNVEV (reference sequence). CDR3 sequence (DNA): TGTGCCAGCAGTTTAGCGGGGGGGATCATTTTTGATACGCAGTATTTT. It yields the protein CASSLAGGIIFDTQYF.

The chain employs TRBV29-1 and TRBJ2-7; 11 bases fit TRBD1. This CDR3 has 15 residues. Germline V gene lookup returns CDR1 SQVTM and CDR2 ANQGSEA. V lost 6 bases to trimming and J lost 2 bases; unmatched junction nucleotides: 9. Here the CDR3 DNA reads TGCAGCGTGGTCAACGGACAGGGGGCTGCCTACGAGCAGTACTTC. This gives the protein CSVVNGQGAAYEQYF.

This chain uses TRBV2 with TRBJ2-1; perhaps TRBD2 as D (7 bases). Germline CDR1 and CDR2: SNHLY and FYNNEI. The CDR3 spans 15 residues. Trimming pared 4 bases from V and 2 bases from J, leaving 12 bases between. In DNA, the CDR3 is TGTGCCAGCAGTGTGAACGGGGGGCCCTACAATGAGCAGTTCTTC. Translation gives CASSVNGGPYNEQFF.

CDR3 nucleotide sequence: TGTGCCAGCAGTGAAGGTACGGGGAGCTACGAGCAGTACTTC. It encodes CASSEGTGSYEQYF. This sequence joins TRBV2 and TRBJ2-7, with D possibly TRBD2 on 5 matching bases. Deletions cut 1 base from V and 3 bases from J, with 10 bases between. CDR3 length: 14 amino acids. The germline V gene has CDR1 SNHLY and CDR2 FYNNEI. The full variable domain, rest sourced from reference TRBV2 and TRBJ2-7, is EPEVTQTPSHQVTQMGQEVILRCVPISNHLYFYWYRQILGQKVEFLVSFYNNEISEKSEIFDDQFSVERPDGSNFTLKIRSTKLEDSAMYFCASSEGTGSYEQYFGPGTRLTVT.

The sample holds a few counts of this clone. As DNA, the CDR3 is TGTGCCAGTAGGGTTTCGATGAACACTGAAGCTTTCTTT. The encoded protein is CASRVSMNTEAFF. The chain joins TRBV19 to TRBJ1-1; no firm D call. Between the trimmed V and J ends, which lost 6 bases and 0 bases, there was a span of 8 bases. This CDR3 has 13 residues. Germline CDR1 LNHDA, CDR2 SQIVND (reference sequence).

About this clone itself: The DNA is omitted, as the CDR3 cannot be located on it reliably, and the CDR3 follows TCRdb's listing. The CDR3 region is CASSFGSGADTQYF. The rearrangement uses TRBV5-6 and TRBJ2-3. Including both end residues, the CDR3 is 14 amino acids long. Germline V gene data show CDR1 as SGHDT and CDR2 as YYEEEE.

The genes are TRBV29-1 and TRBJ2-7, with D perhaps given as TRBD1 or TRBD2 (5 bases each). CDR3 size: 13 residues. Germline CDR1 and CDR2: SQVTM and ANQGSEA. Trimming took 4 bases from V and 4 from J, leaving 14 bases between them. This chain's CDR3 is CSVGLMGTYEQYF. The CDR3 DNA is TGCAGCGTTGGCCTCATGGGGACGTACGAGCAGTACTTC.

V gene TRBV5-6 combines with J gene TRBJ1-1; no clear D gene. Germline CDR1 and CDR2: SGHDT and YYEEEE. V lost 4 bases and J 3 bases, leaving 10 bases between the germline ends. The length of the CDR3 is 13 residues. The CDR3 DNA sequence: TGTGCCAGCAGCCCCCGGGGTCACACTGAAGCTTTCTTT. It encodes CASSPRGHTEAFF.

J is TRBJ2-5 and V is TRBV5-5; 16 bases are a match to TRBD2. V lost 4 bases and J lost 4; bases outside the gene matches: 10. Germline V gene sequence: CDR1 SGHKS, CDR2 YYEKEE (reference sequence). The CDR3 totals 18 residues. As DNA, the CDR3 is TGTGCCAGCAGCAACCCCGGGACTAGCGGGGGGGGACGAGAGACCCAGTACTTC. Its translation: CASSNPGTSGGGRETQYF.

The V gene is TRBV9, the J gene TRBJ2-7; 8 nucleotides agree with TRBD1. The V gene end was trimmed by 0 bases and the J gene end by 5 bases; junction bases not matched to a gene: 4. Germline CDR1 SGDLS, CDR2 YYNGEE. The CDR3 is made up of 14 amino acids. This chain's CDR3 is CASSVGDRGHEQYF. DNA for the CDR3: TGTGCCAGCAGCGTAGGCGACAGGGGCCACGAGCAGTACTTC.

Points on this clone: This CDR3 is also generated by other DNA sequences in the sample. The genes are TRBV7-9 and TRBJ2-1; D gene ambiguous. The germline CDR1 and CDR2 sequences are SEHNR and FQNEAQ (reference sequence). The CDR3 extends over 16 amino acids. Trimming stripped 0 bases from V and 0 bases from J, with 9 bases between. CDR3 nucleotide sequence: TGTGCCAGCAGCTTAGCTCCGGGTAGCTCCTACAATGAGCAGTTCTTC. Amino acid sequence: CASSLAPGSSYNEQFF.

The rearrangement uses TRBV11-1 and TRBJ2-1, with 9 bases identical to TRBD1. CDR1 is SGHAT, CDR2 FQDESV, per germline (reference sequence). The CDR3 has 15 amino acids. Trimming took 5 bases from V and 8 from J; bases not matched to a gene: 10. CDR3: CASSPRGQGNDEQFF. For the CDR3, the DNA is TGTGCCAGCAGCCCCCGGGGACAGGGTAACGATGAGCAGTTCTTC. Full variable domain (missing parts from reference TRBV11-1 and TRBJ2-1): EAEVAQSPRYKITEKSQAVAFWCDPISGHATLYWYRQILGQGPELLVQFQDESVVDDSQLPKDRFSAERLKGVDSTLKIQPAELGDSAMYLCASSPRGQGNDEQFFGPGTRLTVL.

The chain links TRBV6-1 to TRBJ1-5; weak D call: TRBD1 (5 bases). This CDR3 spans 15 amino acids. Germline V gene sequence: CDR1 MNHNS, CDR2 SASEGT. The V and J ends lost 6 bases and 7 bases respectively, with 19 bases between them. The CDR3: CASRDKETRGQPQHF. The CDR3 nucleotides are TGTGCCAGCAGGGATAAAGAGACGCGGGGCCAGCCCCAGCATTTT.

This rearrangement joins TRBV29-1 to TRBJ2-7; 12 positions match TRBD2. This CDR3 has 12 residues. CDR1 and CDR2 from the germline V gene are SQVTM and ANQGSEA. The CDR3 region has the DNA TGCAGTGTGACTAGCGGGGGTTACGAGCAGTACTTC. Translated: CSVTSGGYEQYF.

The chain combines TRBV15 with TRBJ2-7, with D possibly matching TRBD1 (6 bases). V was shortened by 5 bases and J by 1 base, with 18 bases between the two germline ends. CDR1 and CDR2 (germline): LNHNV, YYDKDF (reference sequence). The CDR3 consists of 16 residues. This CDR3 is CATSHSTGILSYEQYF. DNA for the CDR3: TGTGCCACCAGCCACTCTACAGGGATTTTGTCCTACGAGCAGTACTTC. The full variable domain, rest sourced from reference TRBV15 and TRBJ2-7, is DAMVIQNPRYQVTQFGKPVTLSCSQTLNHNVMYWYQQKSSQAPKLLFHYYDKDFNNEADTPDNFQSRRPNTSFCFLDIRSPGLGDTAMYLCATSHSTGILSYEQYFGPGTRLTVT.

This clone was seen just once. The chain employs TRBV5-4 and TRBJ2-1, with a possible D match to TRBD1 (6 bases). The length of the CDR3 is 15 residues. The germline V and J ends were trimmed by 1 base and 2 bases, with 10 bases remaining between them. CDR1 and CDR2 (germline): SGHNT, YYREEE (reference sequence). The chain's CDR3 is CASSLSRGPYNEQFF. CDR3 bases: TGTGCCAGCAGCTTGTCCAGGGGACCCTACAATGAGCAGTTCTTC.

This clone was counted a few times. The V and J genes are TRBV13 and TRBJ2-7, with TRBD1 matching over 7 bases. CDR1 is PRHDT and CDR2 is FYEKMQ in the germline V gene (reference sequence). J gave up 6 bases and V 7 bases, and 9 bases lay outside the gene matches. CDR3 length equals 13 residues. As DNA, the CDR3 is TGTGCCAGCAACCACAGGGGTTGGGCCGAGCAGTACTTC. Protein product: CASNHRGWAEQYF.